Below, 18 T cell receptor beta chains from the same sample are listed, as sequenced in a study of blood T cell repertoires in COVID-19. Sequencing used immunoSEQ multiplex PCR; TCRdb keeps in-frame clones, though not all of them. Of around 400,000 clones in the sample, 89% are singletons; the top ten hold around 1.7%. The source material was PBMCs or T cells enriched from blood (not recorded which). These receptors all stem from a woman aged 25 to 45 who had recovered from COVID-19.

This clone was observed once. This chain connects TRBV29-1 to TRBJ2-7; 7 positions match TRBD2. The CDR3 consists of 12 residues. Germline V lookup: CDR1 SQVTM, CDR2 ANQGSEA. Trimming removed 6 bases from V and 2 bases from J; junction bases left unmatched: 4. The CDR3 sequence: CSVRSGTYEQYF. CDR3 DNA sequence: TGCAGCGTCAGGAGCGGGACCTACGAGCAGTACTTC.

The CDR3 nucleotides read TGTGCCAGCAGCCCTACCCCCGGGACAGGTAACACTGAAGCTTTCTTT. Protein product: CASSPTPGTGNTEAFF. The J gene is TRBJ1-1, the V gene TRBV9, with 8 nucleotides matching TRBD1. CDR1 and CDR2 (germline): SGDLS, YYNGEE. CDR3 length: 16 amino acids. The V segment lost 4 bases and the J segment 2 bases; nucleotides outside the gene matches: 10.

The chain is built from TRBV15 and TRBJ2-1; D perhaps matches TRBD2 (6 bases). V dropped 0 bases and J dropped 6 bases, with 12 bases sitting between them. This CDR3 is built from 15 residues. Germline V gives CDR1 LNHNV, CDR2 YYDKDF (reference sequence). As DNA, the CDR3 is TGTGCCACCAGCAGAGAAGTTGGGGGGTCCAATGAGCAGTTCTTC. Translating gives CATSREVGGSNEQFF.

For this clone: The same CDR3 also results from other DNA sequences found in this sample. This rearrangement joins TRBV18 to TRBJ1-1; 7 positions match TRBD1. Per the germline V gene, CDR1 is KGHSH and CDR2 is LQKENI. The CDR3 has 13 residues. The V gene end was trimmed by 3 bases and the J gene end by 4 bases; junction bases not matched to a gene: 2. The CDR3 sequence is CASSPTGVTEAFF. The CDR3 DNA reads TGTGCCAGCTCACCTACAGGGGTCACTGAAGCTTTCTTT.

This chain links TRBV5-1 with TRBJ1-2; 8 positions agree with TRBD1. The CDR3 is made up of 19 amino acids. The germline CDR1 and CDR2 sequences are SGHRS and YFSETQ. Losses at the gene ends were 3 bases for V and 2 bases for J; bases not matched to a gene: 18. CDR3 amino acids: CASSSAPGGGLSQNYGYTF. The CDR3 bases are TGCGCCAGCAGCTCAGCACCAGGGGGCGGTTTGAGCCAAAACTATGGCTACACCTTC.

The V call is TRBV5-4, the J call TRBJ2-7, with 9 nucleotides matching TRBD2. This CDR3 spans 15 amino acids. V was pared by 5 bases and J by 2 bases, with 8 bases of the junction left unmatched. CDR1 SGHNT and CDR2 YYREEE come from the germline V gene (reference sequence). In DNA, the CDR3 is TGTGCCAGCAGTAGTCAGCGGGGGGTAACCTACGAGCAGTACTTC. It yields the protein CASSSQRGVTYEQYF.

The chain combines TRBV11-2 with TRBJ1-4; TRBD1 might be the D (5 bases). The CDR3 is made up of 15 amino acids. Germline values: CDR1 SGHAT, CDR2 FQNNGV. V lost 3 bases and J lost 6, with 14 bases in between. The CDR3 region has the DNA TGTGCCAGCAGCTTCTGGGGGGGTGAGGATGAAAAACTGTTTTTT. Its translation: CASSFWGGEDEKLFF. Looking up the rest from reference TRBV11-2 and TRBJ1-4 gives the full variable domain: EAGVAQSPRYKIIEKRQSVAFWCNPISGHATLYWYQQILGQGPKLLIQFQNNGVVDDSQLPKDRFSAERLKGVDSTLKIQPAKLEDSAVYLCASSFWGGEDEKLFFGSGTQLSVL.

CDR3 protein: CASSRDLNTEAFF. CDR3 bases: TGTGCCAGCAGCCGAGATCTGAACACTGAAGCTTTCTTT. The chain couples TRBV5-5 to TRBJ1-1; D unclear. V lost 4 bases and J 0 bases, leaving 7 bases between the germline ends. CDR3 length: 13 residues. CDR1 and CDR2 from the germline V gene are SGHKS and YYEKEE (reference sequence).

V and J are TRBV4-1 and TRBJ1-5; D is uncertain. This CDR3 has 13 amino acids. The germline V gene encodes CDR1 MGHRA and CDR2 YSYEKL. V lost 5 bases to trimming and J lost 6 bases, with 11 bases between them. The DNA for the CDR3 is TGCGCCAGCAGCTCAAGGGCGGGTCAGCCCCAGCATTTT. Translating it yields CASSSRAGQPQHF.

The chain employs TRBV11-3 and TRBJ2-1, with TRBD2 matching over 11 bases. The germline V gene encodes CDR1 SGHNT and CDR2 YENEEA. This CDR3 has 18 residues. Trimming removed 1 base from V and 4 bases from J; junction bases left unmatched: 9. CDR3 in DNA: TGTGCCAGCAGCTTAGGGATAGCGGGGGGGCAGGGTTACAATGAGCAGTTCTTC. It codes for CASSLGIAGGQGYNEQFF.

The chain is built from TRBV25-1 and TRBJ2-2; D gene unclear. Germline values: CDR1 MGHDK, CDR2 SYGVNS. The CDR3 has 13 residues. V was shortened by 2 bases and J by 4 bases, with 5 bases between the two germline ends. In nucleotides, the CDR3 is TGTGCCAGCAGTGAAAGTAGCACCGGGGAGCTGTTTTTT. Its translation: CASSESSTGELFF.

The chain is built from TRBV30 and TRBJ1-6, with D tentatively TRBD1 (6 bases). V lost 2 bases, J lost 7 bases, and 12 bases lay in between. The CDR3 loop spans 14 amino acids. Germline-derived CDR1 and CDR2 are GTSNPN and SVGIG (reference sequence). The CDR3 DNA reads TGTGCCTGGAGTAGGGGGAAGGAAAATTCACCCCTCCACTTT. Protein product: CAWSRGKENSPLHF.

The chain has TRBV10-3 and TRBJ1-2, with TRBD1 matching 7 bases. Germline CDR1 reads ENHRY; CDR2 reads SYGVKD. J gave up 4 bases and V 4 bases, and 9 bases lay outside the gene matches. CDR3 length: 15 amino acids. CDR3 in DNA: TGTGCCATCAGTGGTACGGGACAGCTTGTCTATGGCTACACCTTC. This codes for CAISGTGQLVYGYTF.

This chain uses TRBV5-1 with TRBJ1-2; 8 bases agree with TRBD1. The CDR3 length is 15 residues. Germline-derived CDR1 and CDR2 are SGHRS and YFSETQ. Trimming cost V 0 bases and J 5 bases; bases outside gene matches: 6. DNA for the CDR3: TGCGCCAGCAGCTTGGCCGGGCAGGGGGCTTATGGCTACACCTTC. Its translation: CASSLAGQGAYGYTF.

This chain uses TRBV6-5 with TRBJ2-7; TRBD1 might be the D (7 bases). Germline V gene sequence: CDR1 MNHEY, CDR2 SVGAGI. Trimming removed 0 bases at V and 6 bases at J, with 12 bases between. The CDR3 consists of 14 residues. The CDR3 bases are TGTGCCAGCAGTTACTCTCGGCAGGGGGGCGAGCAGTACTTC. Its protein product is CASSYSRQGGEQYF.

For the CDR3, the DNA is TGTGCCAGTAGTACTAGTGGCATAAACTATGGCTACACCTTC. This gives the protein CASSTSGINYGYTF. J is TRBJ1-2 and V is TRBV19; D is uncertain. Germline lookup yields CDR1 LNHDA and CDR2 SQIVND (reference sequence). Trimming took off 4 bases at V and 2 bases at J, with 11 bases between the two ends. This CDR3 has 14 amino acids.

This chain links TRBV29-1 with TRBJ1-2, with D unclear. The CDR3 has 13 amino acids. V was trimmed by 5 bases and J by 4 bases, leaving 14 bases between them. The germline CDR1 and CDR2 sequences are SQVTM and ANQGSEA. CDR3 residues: CSVRRGEGYGYTF. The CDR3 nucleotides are TGCAGCGTTCGGCGCGGCGAGGGCTATGGCTACACCTTC.

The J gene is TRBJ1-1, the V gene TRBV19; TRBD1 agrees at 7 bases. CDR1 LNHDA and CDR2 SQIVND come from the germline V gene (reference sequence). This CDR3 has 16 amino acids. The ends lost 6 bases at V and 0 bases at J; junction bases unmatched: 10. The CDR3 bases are TGTGCCAGTAGGATACAGACAGGGTGGATGAACACTGAAGCTTTCTTT. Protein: CASRIQTGWMNTEAFF.